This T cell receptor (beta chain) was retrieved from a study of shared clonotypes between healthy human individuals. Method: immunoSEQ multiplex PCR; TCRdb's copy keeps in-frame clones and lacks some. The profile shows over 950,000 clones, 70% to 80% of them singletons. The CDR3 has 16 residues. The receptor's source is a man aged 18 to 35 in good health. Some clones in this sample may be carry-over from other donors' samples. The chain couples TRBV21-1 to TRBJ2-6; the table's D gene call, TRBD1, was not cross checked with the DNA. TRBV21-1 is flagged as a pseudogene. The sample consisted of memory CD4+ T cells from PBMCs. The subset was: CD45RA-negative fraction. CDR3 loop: CARTAGPSSGANVLTF. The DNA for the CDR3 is TGTGCCAGGACGGCAGGGCCGAGCTCTGGGGCCAACGTCCTGACTTTC.